The clone carrying this T cell receptor (beta chain) was counted ten times or more. Antigen specificity is unknown. The data belong to a study of CD8+CD57+ T cells in acquired aplastic anemia. Notes on the study in general: Patients and controls were not found to differ significantly in CD8+ Simpson's diversity.

Genomic DNA served as template for TCR beta VDJ and CDR3 profiling. TCRdb recomputed calls from the reads with MiXCR, one row per CDR3 protein. In the table there are a few hundred thousand distinct CDR3 sequences, under 55% of which are singletons. The germline V gene encodes CDR1 SGHRS and CDR2 YFSETQ. This CDR3 is 16 amino acids long. With 4 bases clipped from V and 2 bases from J, the junction kept 10 bases outside the gene matches. In patients chosen for sequencing, flow cytometry had shown CD8+CD57+ cell expansion. Sequences were obtained from sorted CD4+, CD8+, or CD8+CD57+ T cells (not recorded which) from PBMCs. This chain uses TRBV5-1 with TRBJ2-5, with 8 bases lining up with TRBD1. The origin of this receptor is a human donor with aplastic anemia. In DNA form, the CDR3 reads TGCGCCAGCAGCCCACGGACAGGGTCGGGGCAAGAGACCCAGTACTTC. It translates to CASSPRTGSGQETQYF.